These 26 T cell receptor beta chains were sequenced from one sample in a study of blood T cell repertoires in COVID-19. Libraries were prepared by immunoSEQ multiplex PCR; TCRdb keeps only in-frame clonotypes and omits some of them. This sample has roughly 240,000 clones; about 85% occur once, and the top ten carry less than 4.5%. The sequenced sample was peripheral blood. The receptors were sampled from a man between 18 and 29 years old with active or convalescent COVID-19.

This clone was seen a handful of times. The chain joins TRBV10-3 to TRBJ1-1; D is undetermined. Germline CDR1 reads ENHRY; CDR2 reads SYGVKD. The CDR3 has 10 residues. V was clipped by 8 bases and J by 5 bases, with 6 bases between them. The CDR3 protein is CAIGGTEAFF. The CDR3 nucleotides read TGTGCCATCGGAGGGACTGAAGCTTTCTTT.

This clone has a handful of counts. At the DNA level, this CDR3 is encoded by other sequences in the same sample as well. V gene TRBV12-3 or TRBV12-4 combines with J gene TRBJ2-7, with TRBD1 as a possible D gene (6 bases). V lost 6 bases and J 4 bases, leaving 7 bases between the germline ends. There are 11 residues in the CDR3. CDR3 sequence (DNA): TGTGCCAGCAGCCAGGGGTACGAGCAGTACTTC. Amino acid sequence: CASSQGYEQYF.

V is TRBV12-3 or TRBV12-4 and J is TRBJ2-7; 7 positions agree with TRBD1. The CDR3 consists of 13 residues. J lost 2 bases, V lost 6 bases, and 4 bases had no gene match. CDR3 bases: TGTGCCAGCAGCCCGAGGGGGCCCTACGAGCAGTACTTC. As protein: CASSPRGPYEQYF.

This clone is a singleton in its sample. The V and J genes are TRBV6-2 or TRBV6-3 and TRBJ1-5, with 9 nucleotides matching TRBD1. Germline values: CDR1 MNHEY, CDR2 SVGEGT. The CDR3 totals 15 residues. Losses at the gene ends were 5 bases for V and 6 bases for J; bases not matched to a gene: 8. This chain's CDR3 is CASSDGDRESQPQHF. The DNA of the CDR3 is TGTGCCAGCAGTGACGGGGACAGGGAATCTCAGCCCCAGCATTTT.

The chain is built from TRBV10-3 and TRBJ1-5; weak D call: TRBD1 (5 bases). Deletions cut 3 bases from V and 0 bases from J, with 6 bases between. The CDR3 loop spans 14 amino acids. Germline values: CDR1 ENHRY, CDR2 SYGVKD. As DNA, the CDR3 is TGTGCCATCAGTGAAGACAGTAGCAATCAGCCCCAGCATTTT. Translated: CAISEDSSNQPQHF.

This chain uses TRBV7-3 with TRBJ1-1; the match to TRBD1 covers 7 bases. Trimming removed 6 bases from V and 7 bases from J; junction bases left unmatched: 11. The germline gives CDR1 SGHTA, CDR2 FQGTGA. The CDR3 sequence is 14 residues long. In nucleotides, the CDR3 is TGTGCCAGCAGACAAGGGGACAGCCGGGATGAAGCTTTCTTT. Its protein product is CASRQGDSRDEAFF.

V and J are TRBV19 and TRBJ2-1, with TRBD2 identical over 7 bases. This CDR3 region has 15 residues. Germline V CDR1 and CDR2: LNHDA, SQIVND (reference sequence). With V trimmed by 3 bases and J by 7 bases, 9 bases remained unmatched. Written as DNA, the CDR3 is TGTGCCAGTAGTATTGTTAGCGGGTTGTGGAATGAGCAGTTCTTC. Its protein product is CASSIVSGLWNEQFF. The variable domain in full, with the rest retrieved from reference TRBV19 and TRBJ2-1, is DGGITQSPKYLFRKEGQNVTLSCEQNLNHDAMYWYRQDPGQGLRLIYYSQIVNDFQKGDIAEGYSVSREKKESFPLTVTSAQKNPTAFYLCASSIVSGLWNEQFFGPGTRLTVL.

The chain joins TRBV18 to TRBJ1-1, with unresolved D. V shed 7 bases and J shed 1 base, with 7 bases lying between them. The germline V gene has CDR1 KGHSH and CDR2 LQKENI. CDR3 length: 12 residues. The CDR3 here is CASYGENTEAFF. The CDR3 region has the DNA TGTGCCAGCTACGGGGAGAACACTGAAGCTTTCTTT.

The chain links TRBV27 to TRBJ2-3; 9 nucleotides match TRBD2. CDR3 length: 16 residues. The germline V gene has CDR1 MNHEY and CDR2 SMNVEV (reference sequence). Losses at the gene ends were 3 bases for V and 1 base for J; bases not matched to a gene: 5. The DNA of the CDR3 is TGTGCCAGCAGTTTCCGGCGGGGGGGCGGCACAGATACGCAGTATTTT. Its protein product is CASSFRRGGGTDTQYF.

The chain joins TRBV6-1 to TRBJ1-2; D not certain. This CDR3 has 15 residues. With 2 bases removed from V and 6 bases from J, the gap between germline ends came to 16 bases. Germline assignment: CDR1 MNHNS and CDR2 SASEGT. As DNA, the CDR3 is TGTGCCAGCAGTGAATTAACCGGGTTAAGTGATGGCTACACCTTC. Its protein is CASSELTGLSDGYTF.

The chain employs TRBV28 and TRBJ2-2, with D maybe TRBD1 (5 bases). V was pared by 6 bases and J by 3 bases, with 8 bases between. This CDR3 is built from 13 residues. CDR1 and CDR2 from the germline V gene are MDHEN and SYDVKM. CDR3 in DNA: TGTGCCAGCAGAAAGACAGACACCGGGGAGCTGTTTTTT. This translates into CASRKTDTGELFF.

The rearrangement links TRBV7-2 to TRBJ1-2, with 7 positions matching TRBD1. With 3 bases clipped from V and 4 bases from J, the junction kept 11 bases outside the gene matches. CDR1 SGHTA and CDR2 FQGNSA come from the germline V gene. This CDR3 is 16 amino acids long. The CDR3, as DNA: TGTGCCAGCAGCTTGTGGGACAGCTCCAGTCCCTATGGCTACACCTTC. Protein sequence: CASSLWDSSSPYGYTF. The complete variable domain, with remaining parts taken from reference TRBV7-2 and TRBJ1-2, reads GAGVSQSPSNKVTEKGKDVELRCDPISGHTALYWYRQSLGQGLEFLIYFQGNSAPDKSGLPSDRFSAERTGGSVSTLTIQRTQQEDSAVYLCASSLWDSSSPYGYTFGSGTRLTVV.

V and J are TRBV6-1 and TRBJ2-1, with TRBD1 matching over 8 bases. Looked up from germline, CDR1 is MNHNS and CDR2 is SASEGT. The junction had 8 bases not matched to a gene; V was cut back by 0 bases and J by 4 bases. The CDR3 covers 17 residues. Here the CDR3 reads CASSEAQGRGLYNEQFF. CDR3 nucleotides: TGTGCCAGCAGTGAAGCGCAGGGCAGGGGGCTTTACAATGAGCAGTTCTTC.

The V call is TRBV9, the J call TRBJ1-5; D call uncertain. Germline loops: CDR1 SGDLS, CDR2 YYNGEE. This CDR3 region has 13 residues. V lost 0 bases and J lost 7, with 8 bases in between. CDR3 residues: CASSVDERQPQHF. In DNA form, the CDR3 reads TGTGCCAGCAGCGTAGACGAGAGACAGCCCCAGCATTTT.

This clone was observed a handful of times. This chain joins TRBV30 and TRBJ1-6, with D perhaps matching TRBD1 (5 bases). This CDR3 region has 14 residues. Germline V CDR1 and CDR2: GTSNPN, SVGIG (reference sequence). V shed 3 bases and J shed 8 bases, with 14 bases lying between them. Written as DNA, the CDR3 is TGTGCCTGGAGGCAGGCAGGGTTGGATTCACCCCTCCACTTT. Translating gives CAWRQAGLDSPLHF.

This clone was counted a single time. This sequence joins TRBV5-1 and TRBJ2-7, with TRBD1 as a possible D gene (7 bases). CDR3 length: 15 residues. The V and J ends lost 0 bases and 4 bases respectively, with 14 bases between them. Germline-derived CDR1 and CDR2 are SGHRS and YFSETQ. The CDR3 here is CASSLGSRGAYEQYF. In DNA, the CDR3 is TGCGCCAGCAGCTTGGGATCCAGGGGGGCTTACGAGCAGTACTTC.

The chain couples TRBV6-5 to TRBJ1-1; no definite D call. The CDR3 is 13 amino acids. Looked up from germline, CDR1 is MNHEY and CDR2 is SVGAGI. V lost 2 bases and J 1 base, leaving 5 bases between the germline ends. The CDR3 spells CASSYQENTEAFF. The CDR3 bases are TGTGCCAGCAGTTACCAGGAGAACACTGAAGCTTTCTTT.

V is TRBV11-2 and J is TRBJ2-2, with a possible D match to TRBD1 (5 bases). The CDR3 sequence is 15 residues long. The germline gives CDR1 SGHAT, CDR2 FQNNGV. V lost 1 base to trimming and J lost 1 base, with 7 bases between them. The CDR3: CASSLGQGNTGELFF. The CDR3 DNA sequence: TGTGCCAGCAGCTTAGGGCAGGGGAACACCGGGGAGCTGTTTTTT.

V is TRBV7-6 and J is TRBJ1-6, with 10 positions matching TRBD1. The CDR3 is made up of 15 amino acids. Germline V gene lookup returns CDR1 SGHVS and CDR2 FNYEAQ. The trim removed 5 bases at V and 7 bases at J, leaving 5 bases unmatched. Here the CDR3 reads CASSLKTGGNSPLHF. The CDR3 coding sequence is TGTGCCAGCAGCCTCAAGACAGGGGGCAATTCACCCCTCCACTTT.

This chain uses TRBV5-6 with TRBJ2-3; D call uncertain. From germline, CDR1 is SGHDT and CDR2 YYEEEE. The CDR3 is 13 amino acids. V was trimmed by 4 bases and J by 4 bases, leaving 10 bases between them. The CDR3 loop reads CASSPPVADTQYF. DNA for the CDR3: TGTGCCAGCAGCCCACCGGTAGCAGATACGCAGTATTTT. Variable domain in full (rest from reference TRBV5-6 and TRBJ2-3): DAGVTQSPTHLIKTRGQQVTLRCSPKSGHDTVSWYQQALGQGPQFIFQYYEEEERQRGNFPDRFSGHQFPNYSSELNVNALLLGDSALYLCASSPPVADTQYFGPGTRLTVL.

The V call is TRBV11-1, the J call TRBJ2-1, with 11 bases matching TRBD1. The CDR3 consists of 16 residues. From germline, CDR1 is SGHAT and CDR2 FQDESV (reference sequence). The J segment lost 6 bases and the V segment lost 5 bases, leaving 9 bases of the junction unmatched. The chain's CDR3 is CASSLEGQGVFNEQFF. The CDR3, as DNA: TGTGCCAGCAGCCTCGAGGGACAGGGGGTTTTCAATGAGCAGTTCTTC.

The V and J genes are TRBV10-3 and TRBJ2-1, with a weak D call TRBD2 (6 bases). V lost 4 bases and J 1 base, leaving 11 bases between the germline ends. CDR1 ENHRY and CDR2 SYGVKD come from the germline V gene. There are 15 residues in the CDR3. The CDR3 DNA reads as TGTGCCATCAGTGCAAGCGGGCCATCCTACAATGAGCAGTTCTTC. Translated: CAISASGPSYNEQFF.

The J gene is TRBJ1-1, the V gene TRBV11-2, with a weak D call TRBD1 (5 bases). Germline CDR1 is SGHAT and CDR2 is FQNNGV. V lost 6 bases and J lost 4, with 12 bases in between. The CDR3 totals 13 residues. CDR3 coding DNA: TGTGCCAGCAGGTTCGGGGGTCCCACTGAAGCTTTCTTT. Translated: CASRFGGPTEAFF. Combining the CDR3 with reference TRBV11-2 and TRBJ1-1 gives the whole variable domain EAGVAQSPRYKIIEKRQSVAFWCNPISGHATLYWYQQILGQGPKLLIQFQNNGVVDDSQLPKDRFSAERLKGVDSTLKIQPAKLEDSAVYLCASRFGGPTEAFFGQGTRLTVV.

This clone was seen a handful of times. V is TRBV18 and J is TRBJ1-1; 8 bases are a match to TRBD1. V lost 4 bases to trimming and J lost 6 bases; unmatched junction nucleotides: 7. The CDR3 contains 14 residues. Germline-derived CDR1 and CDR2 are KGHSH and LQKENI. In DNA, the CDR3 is TGTGCCAGCTCACAGGACAGGGATGTGGCTGAAGCTTTCTTT. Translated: CASSQDRDVAEAFF.

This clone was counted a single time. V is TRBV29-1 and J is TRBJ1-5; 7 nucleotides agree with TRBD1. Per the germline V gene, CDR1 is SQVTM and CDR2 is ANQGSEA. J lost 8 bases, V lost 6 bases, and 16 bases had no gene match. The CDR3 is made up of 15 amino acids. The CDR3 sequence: CSVATGDGSVEPQHF. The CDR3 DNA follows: TGCAGCGTCGCTACAGGGGACGGATCAGTAGAGCCCCAGCATTTT.

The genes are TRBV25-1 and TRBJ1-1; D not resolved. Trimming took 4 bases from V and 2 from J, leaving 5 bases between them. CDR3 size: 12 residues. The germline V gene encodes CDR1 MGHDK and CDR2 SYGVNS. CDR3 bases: TGTGCCAGCAGTGGCAGTAACACTGAAGCTTTCTTT. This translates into CASSGSNTEAFF.